This T cell receptor beta chain was recovered during a study of identical twins. This clonotype was counted at least ten times. A universal primer site arose from template switching, and cDNA bore unique molecular identifiers. A single record per CDR3 protein comes from TCRdb applying MiXCR to the 5' RACE reads. The table lists roughly 260,000 distinct CDR3 sequences, 6% to 8.5% of them singletons, with under 6% in the top ten. V dropped 4 bases and J dropped 2 bases, with 11 bases sitting between them. The CDR3 loop spans 14 amino acids. Looked up from germline, CDR1 is LNHNV and CDR2 is YYDKDF (reference sequence). These data also formed part of another study, on yellow fever vaccine responses in identical twins.

The sequenced sample was CD8+ T cells sorted from blood. This TCR was recovered from a woman aged 18-29 years in good health. The chain combines TRBV15 with TRBJ2-5, with TRBD1 as a possible D gene (6 bases). DNA for the CDR3: TGTGCCACCAGCAATCAACAGGGTCAAGAGACCCAGTACTTC. Its protein is CATSNQQGQETQYF. Drawing the rest from reference TRBV15 and TRBJ2-5, the complete variable domain is DAMVIQNPRYQVTQFGKPVTLSCSQTLNHNVMYWYQQKSSQAPKLLFHYYDKDFNNEADTPDNFQSRRPNTSFCFLDIRSPGLGDTAMYLCATSNQQGQETQYFGPGTRLLVL.